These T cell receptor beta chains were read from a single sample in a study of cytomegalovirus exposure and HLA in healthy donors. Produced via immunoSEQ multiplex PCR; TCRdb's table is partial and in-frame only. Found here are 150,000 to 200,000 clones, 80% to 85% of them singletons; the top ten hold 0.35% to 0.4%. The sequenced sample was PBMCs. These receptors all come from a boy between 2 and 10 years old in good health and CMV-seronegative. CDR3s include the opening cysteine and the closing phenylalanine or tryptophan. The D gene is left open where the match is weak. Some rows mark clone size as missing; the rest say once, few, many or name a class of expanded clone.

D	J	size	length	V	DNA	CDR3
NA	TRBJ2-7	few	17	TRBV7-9	TGTGCCAGCAGCTTAGGAGCGGGTGGGCAGGGACCCTACGAGCAGTACTTC	CASSLGAGGQGPYEQYF
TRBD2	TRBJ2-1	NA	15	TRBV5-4	TGTGCCAGCAGCTTGGCTAGCGGGAGGTGGGATGAGCAGTTCTTC	CASSLASGRWDEQFF
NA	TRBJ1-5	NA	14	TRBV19	TGTGCCAGTAGCTACAGGGTTTTCGGACAGCCCCAGCATTTT	CASSYRVFGQPQHF
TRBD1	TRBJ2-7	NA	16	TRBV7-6	TGTGCCAGCAGCTTAGTGACCGGGACAGGACGCTACGAGCAGTACTTC	CASSLVTGTGRYEQYF
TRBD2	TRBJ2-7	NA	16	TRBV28	TGTGCCAGCAGCTTACCCGGGACTAGCGGGAGCTACGAGCAGTACTTC	CASSLPGTSGSYEQYF
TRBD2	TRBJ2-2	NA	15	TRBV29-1	TGCAGCGCCGCGCCTAGCGGGGCTCCCACCGGGGAGCTGTTTTTT	CSAAPSGAPTGELFF
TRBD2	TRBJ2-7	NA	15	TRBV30	TGTGCCTGGAGTCCCCTAGCGGGAGCTGCCTACGAGCAGTACTTC	CAWSPLAGAAYEQYF
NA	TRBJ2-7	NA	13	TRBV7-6	TGTGCCAGCAGCGGGGACAAGGCCTACGAGCAGTACTTC	CASSGDKAYEQYF
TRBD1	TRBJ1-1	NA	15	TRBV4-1	TGCGCCAGCAGCCCCGCTTTCGGACAGGGCGGTGAAGCTTTCTTT	CASSPAFGQGGEAFF
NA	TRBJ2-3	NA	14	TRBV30	TGTGCCTGGAGCCTTACAGGAGGCACAGATACGCAGTATTTT	CAWSLTGGTDTQYF
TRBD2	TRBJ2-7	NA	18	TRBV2	TGTGCCAGCAGTGAAGCGTTTACTAGCGGGAGGCATATTTACGAGCAGTACTTC	CASSEAFTSGRHIYEQYF
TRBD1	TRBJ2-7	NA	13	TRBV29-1	TGCAGCTCCCCCGGGACAGGGAAAGGCGAGCAGTACTTC	CSSPGTGKGEQYF
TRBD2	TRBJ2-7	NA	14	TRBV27	TGTGCCAGCAGAATGGGACTAGCCCCCTACGAGCAGTACTTC	CASRMGLAPYEQYF
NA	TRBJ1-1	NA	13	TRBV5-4	TGTGCCAGCAGCTCCACAGGGTACACTGAAGCTTTCTTT	CASSSTGYTEAFF
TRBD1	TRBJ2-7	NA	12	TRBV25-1	TGTGCCAGCAGACAGGGGACCTACGAGCAGTACTTC	CASRQGTYEQYF
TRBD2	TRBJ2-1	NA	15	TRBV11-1	TGTGCCAGCAGCTTGTATAGCGGGAGGTACAATGAGCAGTTCTTC	CASSLYSGRYNEQFF
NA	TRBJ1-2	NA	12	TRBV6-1	TGTGCCAGCAGTGTGACAGACTATGGCTACACCTTC	CASSVTDYGYTF
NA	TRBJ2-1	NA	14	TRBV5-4	TGTGCCAGCAGCCTCCACGGGGGGCTAGATGAGCAGTTCTTC	CASSLHGGLDEQFF
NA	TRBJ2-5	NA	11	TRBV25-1	TGTGCCAGCACCCGAGGGGAGACCCAGTACTTC	CASTRGETQYF
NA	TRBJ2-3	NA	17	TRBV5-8	TGTGCCAGCAGCTTGGCCCGGACAGCGCTCCGCACAGATACGCAGTATTTT	CASSLARTALRTDTQYF
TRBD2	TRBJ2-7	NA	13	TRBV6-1	TGTGCCAGCATTAGCGGGCTGAACTACGAGCAGTACTTC	CASISGLNYEQYF
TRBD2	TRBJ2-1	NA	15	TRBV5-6	TGTGCCAGCAGCTTGGGCGGGAGAATCGGCAATGAGCAGTTCTTC	CASSLGGRIGNEQFF
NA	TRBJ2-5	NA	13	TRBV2	TGTGCCAGCAGCCCCCTGCGGGGAGAGACCCAGTACTTC	CASSPLRGETQYF
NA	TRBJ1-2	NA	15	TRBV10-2	TGCGCCAGCAGTCCGGTCGAGAAACAGAACTATGGCTACACCTTC	CASSPVEKQNYGYTF